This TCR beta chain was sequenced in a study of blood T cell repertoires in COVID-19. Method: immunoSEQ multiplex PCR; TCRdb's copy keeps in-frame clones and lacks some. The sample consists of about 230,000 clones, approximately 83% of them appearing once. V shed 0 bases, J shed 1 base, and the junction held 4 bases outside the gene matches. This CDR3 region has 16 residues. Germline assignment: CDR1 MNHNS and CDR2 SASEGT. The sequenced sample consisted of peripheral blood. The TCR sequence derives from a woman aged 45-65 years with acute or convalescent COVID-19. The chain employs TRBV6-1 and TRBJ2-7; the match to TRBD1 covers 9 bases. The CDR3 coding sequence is TGTGCCAGCAGTGAAGCCCGGGACAGGGTGTCCTACGAGCAGTACTTC. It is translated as CASSEARDRVSYEQYF.